Sequencing of this T cell receptor (beta chain) was carried out in a study of blood T cells in healthy people across ages. This clonotype has at least ten counts. CDR3 length equals 14 residues. V was shortened by 4 bases and J by 5 bases, with 15 bases between the two germline ends. Germline V lookup: CDR1 SGHRS, CDR2 YFSETQ. Primed by a sample-barcoded 5' primer and a J-beta primer mix, a second PCR proceeded for 7 to 11 cycles. TCRdb re-called the 5' RACE reads with MiXCR, one entry per CDR3 protein. This sample has some 890,000 distinct CDR3 sequences, with just under 30% found just once. The same sample was also used in a study of T cells of mothers and their children. Turning to that study: Samples came from a few healthy Caucasian mothers and their six children. It was related mother-child pairs that showed slightly higher overlap than unrelated pairs, without reaching significance. At a sensitivity of around 100 clones per million clonotypes, no persistent microchimeric T cell clones appeared.

Material: blood. The V and J genes are TRBV5-1 and TRBJ1-1; perhaps TRBD1 as D (6 bases). The sequence was collected from a woman aged 40-49 years in good health. This chain's CDR3 is CASSPRGGRTEAFF. The CDR3 DNA follows: TGCGCCAGCAGCCCCAGGGGAGGACGGACTGAAGCTTTCTTT.